This T cell receptor beta chain was sequenced in a study of metastatic and nonmetastatic thyroid tumors. The germline V gene encodes CDR1 DFQATT and CDR2 SNEGSKA (reference sequence). CDR3 length equals 14 residues. Each patient came to thyroid surgery without any prior treatment (of any kind). With respect to this clone: Sequence at one end of the junction differs from germline and may be a read error.

TCRdb ran MiXCR on the PCR reads. Among some 83,000 clones, under 15% were seen once, and the ten largest hold 7% to 9%. V and J are TRBV20-1 and TRBJ2-1, with D perhaps TRBD2 (5 bases). The source of this sequence is a female donor with papillary thyroid cancer or a benign thyroid nodule (not recorded which). Some clones in this sample may be carry-over from other donors' samples. The sample comprised tumor tissue. CDR3 residues: CSARDLKRYNQQFF. CDR3 nucleotides: TGCAGTGCTAGGGACTTGAAGCGTTACAATCAGCAGTTCTTC.